Given below is one TCR beta chain in context. What it binds is unknown. Only in-frame clones appear in the TCRdb table, and some are missing; sequencing was by immunoSEQ multiplex PCR. The sample carries 68,000 or so clones, about 89% recorded once. V dropped 5 bases and J dropped 1; count of bases not matched to a gene: 8. CDR3 size: 16 residues. Per germline, CDR1 LNHDA and CDR2 SQIVND (reference sequence). Separation from the roughly 700-subject first cohort characterized the roughly 130-subject validation cohort, to which the donors belonged. This sample is drawn from a study of cytomegalovirus exposure and HLA in healthy donors. Study conclusions and caveats: Cytomegalovirus status was reportedly diagnosed by the classifier with high specificity and sensitivity. The finding came from a later analysis; first-cohort TCR clusters tended to co-occur in the 95 to 150 validation repertoires. A few chains linked to CMV were shown in vitro to be specific for CMV antigens.

The clonotype was recovered from a woman aged 18-29 years in good health and CMV-seronegative. The chain uses TRBV19 and TRBJ1-5, with TRBD1 matching 7 bases. The sequenced sample was PBMCs. CDR3 amino acids: CASSARTGHSNQPQHF. For the CDR3, the DNA is TGTGCCAGTAGTGCCCGGACAGGACACAGCAATCAGCCCCAGCATTTT.